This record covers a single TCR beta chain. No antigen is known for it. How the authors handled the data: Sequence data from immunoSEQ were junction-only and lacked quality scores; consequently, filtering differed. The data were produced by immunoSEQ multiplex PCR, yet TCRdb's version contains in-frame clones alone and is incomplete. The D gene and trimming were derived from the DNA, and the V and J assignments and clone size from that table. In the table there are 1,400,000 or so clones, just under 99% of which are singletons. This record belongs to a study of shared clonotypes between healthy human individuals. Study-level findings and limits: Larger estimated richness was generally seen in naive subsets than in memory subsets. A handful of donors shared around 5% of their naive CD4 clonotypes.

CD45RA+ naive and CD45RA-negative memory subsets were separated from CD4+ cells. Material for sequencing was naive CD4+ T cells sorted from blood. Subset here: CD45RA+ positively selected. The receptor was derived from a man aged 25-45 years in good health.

CDR3 sequence (DNA): TGTGCCAGTAGTAGGCGACGGGACAGCTCCTACGAGCAGTACTTC. This encodes CASSRRRDSSYEQYF. The rearrangement uses TRBV19 and TRBJ2-7; 7 nucleotides match TRBD1. V lost 4 bases and J lost 0; bases outside the gene matches: 6. Germline V CDR1 and CDR2: LNHDA, SQIVND (reference sequence). The CDR3 loop spans 15 amino acids. Supplemented by reference TRBV19 and TRBJ2-7, the full variable domain reads DGGITQSPKYLFRKEGQNVTLSCEQNLNHDAMYWYRQDPGQGLRLIYYSQIVNDFQKGDIAEGYSVSREKKESFPLTVTSAQKNPTAFYLCASSRRRDSSYEQYFGPGTRLTVT.